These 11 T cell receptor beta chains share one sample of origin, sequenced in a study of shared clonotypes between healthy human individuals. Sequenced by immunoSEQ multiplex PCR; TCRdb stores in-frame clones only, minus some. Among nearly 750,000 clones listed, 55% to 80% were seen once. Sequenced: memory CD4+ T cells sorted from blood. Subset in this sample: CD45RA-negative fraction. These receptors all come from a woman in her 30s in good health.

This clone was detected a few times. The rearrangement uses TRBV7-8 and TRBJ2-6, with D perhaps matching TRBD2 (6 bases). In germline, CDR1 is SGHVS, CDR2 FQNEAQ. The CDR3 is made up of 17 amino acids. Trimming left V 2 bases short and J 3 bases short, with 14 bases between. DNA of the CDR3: TGTGCCAGCAGCTTAAGCGCAGGGAGGAGTGGGGCCAACGTCCTGACTTTC. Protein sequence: CASSLSAGRSGANVLTF.

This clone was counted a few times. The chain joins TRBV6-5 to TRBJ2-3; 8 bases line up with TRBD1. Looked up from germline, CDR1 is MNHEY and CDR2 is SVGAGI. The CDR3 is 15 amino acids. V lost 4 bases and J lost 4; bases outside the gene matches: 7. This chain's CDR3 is CASSFADRVPDTQYF. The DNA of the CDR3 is TGTGCCAGCAGTTTCGCGGACAGGGTCCCAGATACGCAGTATTTT.

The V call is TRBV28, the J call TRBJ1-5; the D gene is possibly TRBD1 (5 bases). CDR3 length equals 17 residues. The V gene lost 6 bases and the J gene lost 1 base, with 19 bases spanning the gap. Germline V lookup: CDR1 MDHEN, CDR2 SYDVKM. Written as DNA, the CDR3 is TGTGCCAGCAGGGTCCAGGGCGACCTAGTCAGCAATCAGCCCCAGCATTTT. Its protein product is CASRVQGDLVSNQPQHF. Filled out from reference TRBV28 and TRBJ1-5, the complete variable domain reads DVKVTQSSRYLVKRTGEKVFLECVQDMDHENMFWYRQDPGLGLRLIYFSYDVKMKEKGDIPEGYSVSREKKERFSLILESASTNQTSMYLCASRVQGDLVSNQPQHFGDGTRLSIL.

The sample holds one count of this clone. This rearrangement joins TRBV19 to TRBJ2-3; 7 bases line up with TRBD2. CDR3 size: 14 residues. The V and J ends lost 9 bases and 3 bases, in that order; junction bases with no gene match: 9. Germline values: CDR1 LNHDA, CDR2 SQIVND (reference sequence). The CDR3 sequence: CASQRAGGTDTQYF. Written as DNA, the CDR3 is TGTGCCAGCCAGAGGGCCGGGGGGACAGATACGCAGTATTTT.

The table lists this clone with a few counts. The CDR3 here is CASSPGQGLGSDTQYF. In nucleotides, the CDR3 is TGTGCCAGCAGTCCCGGACAGGGTTTGGGGTCAGATACGCAGTATTTT. V gene TRBV28 combines with J gene TRBJ2-3; TRBD1 aligns across 8 bases. The germline CDR1 and CDR2 sequences are MDHEN and SYDVKM. Losses at the gene ends were 5 bases for V and 4 bases for J; bases not matched to a gene: 11. This CDR3 spans 16 amino acids.

The CDR3 is CASNRVGGIDTQYF. CDR3 coding DNA: TGTGCCAGCAATCGGGTAGGGGGCATAGATACGCAGTATTTT. The gene calls are TRBV6-1 and TRBJ2-3; 7 bases line up with TRBD1. This CDR3 comprises 14 residues. The J segment lost 5 bases and the V segment lost 7 bases, leaving 9 bases of the junction unmatched. Per germline, CDR1 MNHNS and CDR2 SASEGT.

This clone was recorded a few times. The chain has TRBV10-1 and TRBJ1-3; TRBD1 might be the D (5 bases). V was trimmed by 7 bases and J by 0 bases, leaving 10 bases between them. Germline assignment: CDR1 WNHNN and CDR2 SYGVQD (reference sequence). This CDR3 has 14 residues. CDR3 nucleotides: TGCGCCAGCAACACAGGAAACTCTGGAAACACCATATATTTT. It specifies CASNTGNSGNTIYF.

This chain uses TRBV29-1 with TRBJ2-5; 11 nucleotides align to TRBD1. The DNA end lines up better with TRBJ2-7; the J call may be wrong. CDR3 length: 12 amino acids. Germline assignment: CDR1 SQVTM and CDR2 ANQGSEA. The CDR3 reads CSGTGQGGEQYF. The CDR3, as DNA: TGCAGCGGCACGGGACAGGGGGGCGAGCAGTACTTC.

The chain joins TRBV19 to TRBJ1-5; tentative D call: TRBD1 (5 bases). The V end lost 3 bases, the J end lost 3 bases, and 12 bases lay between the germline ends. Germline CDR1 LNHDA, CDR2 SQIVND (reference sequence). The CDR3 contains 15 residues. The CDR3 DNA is TGTGCCAGTAGTATGGGCGGGGCAGACAATCAGCCCCAGCATTTT. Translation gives CASSMGGADNQPQHF.

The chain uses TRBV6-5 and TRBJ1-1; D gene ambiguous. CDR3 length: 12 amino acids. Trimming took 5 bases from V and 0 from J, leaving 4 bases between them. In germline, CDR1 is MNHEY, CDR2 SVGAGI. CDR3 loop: CASSPMNTEAFF. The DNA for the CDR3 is TGTGCCAGCAGTCCAATGAACACTGAAGCTTTCTTT.

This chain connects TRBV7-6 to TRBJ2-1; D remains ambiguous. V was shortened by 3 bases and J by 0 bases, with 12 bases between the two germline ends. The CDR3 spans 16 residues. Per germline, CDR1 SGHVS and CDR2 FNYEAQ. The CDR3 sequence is CASSFGFLSSYNEQFF. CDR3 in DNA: TGTGCCAGCAGCTTCGGCTTCCTAAGCTCCTACAATGAGCAGTTCTTC.